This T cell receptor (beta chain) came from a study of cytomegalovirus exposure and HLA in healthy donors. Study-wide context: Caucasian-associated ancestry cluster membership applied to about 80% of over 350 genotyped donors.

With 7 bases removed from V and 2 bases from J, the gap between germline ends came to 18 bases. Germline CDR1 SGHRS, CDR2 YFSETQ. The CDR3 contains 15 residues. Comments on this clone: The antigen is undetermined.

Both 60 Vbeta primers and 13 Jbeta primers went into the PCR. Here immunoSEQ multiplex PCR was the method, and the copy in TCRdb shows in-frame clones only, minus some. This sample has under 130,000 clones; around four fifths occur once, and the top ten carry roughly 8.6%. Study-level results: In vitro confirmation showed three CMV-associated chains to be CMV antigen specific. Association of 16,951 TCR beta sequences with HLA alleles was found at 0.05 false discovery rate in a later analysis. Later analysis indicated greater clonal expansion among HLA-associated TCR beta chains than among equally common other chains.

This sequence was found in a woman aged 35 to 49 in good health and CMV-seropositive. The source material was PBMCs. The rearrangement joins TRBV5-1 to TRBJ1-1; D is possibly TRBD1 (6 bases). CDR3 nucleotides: TGCGCCAGCGTCCAAGGGGGTCAGGGAAACACTGAAGCTTTCTTT. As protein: CASVQGGQGNTEAFF.